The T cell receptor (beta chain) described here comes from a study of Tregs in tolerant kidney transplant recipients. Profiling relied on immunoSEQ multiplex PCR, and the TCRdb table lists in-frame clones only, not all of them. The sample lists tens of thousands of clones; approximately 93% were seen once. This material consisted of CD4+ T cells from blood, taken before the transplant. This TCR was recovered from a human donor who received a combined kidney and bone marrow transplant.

The CDR3 loop reads CAISRGQGLGTEAFF. Here the CDR3 DNA reads TGTGCCATCAGTAGGGGACAGGGGTTGGGCACTGAAGCTTTCTTT. J is TRBJ1-1 and V is TRBV10-3; 10 nucleotides agree with TRBD1. J was trimmed by 4 bases and V by 5 bases; bases with no gene match: 7. The CDR3 runs 15 residues. The germline CDR1 and CDR2 sequences are ENHRY and SYGVKD.